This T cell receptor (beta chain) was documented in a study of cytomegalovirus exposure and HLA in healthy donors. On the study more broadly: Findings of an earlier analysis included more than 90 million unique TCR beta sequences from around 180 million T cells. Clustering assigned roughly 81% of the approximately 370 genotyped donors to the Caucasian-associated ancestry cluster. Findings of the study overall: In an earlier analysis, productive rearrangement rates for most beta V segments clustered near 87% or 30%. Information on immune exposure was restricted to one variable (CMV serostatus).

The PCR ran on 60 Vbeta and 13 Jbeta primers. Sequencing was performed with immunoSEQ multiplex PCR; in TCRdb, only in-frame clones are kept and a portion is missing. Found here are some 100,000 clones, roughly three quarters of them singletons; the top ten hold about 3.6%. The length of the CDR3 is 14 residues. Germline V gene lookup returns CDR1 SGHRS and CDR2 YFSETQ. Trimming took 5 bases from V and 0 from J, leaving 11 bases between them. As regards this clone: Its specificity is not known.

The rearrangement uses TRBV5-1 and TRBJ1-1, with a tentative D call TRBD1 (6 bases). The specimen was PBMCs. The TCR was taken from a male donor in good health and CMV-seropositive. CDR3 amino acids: CASSTGTLNTEAFF. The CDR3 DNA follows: TGCGCCAGCAGTACCGGGACACTGAACACTGAAGCTTTCTTT.